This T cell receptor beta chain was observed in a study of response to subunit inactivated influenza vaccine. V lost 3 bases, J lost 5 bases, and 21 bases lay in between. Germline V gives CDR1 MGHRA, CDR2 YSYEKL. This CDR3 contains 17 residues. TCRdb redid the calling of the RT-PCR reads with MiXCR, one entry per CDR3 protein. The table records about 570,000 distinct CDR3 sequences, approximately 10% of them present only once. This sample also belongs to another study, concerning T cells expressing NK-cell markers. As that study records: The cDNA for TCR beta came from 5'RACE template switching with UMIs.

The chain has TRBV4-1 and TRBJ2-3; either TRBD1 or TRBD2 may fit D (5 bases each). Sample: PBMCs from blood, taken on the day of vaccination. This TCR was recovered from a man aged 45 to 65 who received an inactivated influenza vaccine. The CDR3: CASSQGPGRLSGDTQYF. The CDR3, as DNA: TGCGCCAGCAGCCAGGGACCGGGACGCCTTTCTGGAGATACGCAGTATTTT.